The 20 T cell receptor beta chains below all came from one sample that was sequenced in a study of T cells after yellow fever vaccination. TCRdb processed the 5' RACE reads anew with MiXCR; each CDR3 protein has one entry. The sample carries about 49,000 distinct CDR3 sequences, 7.4% recorded once. The sample here was CD8+ T cells sorted from PBMCs, taken less than 16 days after the first yellow fever vaccination. These receptors came from a man younger than 30 who received the YFV17D yellow fever vaccine.

This sequence joins TRBV18 and TRBJ1-5; 11 bases match TRBD1. The germline CDR1 and CDR2 sequences are KGHSH and LQKENI. V shed 3 bases, J shed 4 bases, and the junction held 5 bases outside the gene matches. The CDR3 is 16 residues long. The CDR3 DNA reads TGTGCCAGCTCACCGGAGGACAGGGGGCAAAATCAGCCCCAGCATTTT. Protein: CASSPEDRGQNQPQHF.

This clonotype was recorded once. Just one base apart from a much larger clone, this may be a read error. The gene calls are TRBV20-1 and TRBJ2-3, with 14 bases aligning to TRBD2. This CDR3 spans 15 amino acids. Germline values: CDR1 DFQATT, CDR2 SNEGSKA (reference sequence). The junction had 4 bases not matched to a gene; V was cut back by 6 bases and J by 2 bases. CDR3 nucleotide sequence: TGCAGTGCGAGGACTAGCGGGGGGCTCACAGATACGCAGTATTTT. Translated, it gives CSARTSGGLTDTQYF.

This clonotype was found many times. This sequence joins TRBV7-3 and TRBJ2-1; D tentatively reads TRBD1 or TRBD2 (6 bases each). Germline CDR1 SGHTA, CDR2 FQGTGA. V lost 1 base, J lost 0 bases, and 19 bases lay in between. This CDR3 spans 19 amino acids. The CDR3, as DNA: TGTGCCAGCAGCTTAAGTTGGAGGGGGAACCAACTCTCCTACAATGAGCAGTTCTTC. It yields the protein CASSLSWRGNQLSYNEQFF.

On this clonotype: A read error may be the cause here, since a much bigger clone is one base away. The V gene is TRBV4-1, the J gene TRBJ2-1; D gene ambiguous. The ends were cut back, 4 bases at V and 9 bases at J, with 13 bases in the middle. Germline V lookup: CDR1 MGHRA, CDR2 YSYEKL. The CDR3 totals 13 residues. CDR3 amino acids: CASSRGPDPEQFF. The CDR3 DNA reads TGCGCCAGCAGCCGAGGTCCCGATCCTGAGCAGTTCTTC.

This clonotype has ten or more counts. The V gene is TRBV20-1, the J gene TRBJ2-3; 12 bases map to TRBD2. This CDR3 has 17 residues. V was clipped by 0 bases and J by 3 bases; unmatched bases: 7. Germline V gives CDR1 DFQATT, CDR2 SNEGSKA (reference sequence). The CDR3 coding sequence is TGCAGTGCTAGAGATCTAGCGGGGGGGCTTATAACAGATACGCAGTATTTT. This codes for CSARDLAGGLITDTQYF.

This clonotype occurred many times. The chain carries TRBV4-1 and TRBJ2-5; 11 nucleotides agree with TRBD2. Germline-derived CDR1 and CDR2 are MGHRA and YSYEKL. V trimming: 4 bases; J trimming: 5 bases; junction bases outside the gene matches: 12. The CDR3 extends over 17 amino acids. CDR3 coding DNA: TGCGCCAGCAGCCCCTCCCAACTAGCGGGGGTTACTGAGACCCAGTACTTC. It specifies CASSPSQLAGVTETQYF.

In this sample, this clonotype turned up many times. The chain has TRBV12-3 or TRBV12-4 and TRBJ2-1, with D possibly matching TRBD2 (5 bases). This CDR3 spans 16 amino acids. Trimming took 6 bases from V and 0 from J, leaving 15 bases between them. The CDR3 loop is CASSTRTLSSYNEQFF. The CDR3 DNA is TGTGCCAGCAGCACACGGACTCTGAGCTCCTACAATGAGCAGTTCTTC.

The sample holds many counts of this clonotype. The chain uses TRBV27 and TRBJ2-1; 8 bases are shared with TRBD1. CDR1 is MNHEY and CDR2 is SMNVEV in the germline V gene (reference sequence). The CDR3 is 15 amino acids. V lost 3 bases, J lost 3 bases, and 4 bases stayed unmatched. The CDR3 is CASSFGTGHYNEQFF. The CDR3 region has the DNA TGTGCCAGCAGTTTTGGGACAGGCCACTACAATGAGCAGTTCTTC.

There are many counts of this clonotype. The rearrangement links TRBV7-6 to TRBJ2-4; 7 bases are a match to TRBD1. CDR1 SGHVS and CDR2 FNYEAQ come from the germline V gene. The V segment lost 5 bases and the J segment 5 bases; nucleotides outside the gene matches: 0. The CDR3 has 12 amino acids. CDR3 loop: CASSGQENIQYF. CDR3 coding DNA: TGTGCCAGCAGCGGACAGGAAAACATTCAGTACTTC.

This clonotype was detected many times. The chain is built from TRBV29-1 and TRBJ2-3; D uncertain. CDR1 is SQVTM and CDR2 is ANQGSEA in the germline V gene. This CDR3 comprises 11 residues. V lost 3 bases and J 5 bases, leaving 6 bases between the germline ends. CDR3 nucleotide sequence: TGCAGCGTTGATAGCCTAGATACGCAGTATTTT. Amino acid sequence: CSVDSLDTQYF.

The table lists this clonotype with many counts. The CDR3 coding sequence is TGTGCCAGCACGTTAGGTGGGACTGAAGCTTTCTTT. Translation gives CASTLGGTEAFF. The rearrangement uses TRBV12-3 or TRBV12-4 and TRBJ1-1; no clear D. With 7 bases removed from V and 5 bases from J, the gap between germline ends came to 11 bases. The CDR3 is made up of 12 amino acids.

In this sample, this clonotype turned up a few times. The V and J genes are TRBV27 and TRBJ2-3, with D perhaps TRBD1 (5 bases). The CDR3 runs 15 residues. Germline values: CDR1 MNHEY, CDR2 SMNVEV (reference sequence). Trimming removed 8 bases from V and 2 bases from J, with 17 bases in between. CDR3 bases: TGTGCCAGCTCGACGCAGGGTACATTCACAGATACGCAGTATTTT. It specifies CASSTQGTFTDTQYF.

This clonotype was recorded many times. This sequence joins TRBV20-1 and TRBJ1-2; TRBD1 agrees at 7 bases. Looked up from germline, CDR1 is DFQATT and CDR2 is SNEGSKA (reference sequence). The CDR3 spans 13 residues. V lost 6 bases, J lost 3 bases, and 7 bases stayed unmatched. The DNA for the CDR3 is TGCAGTGCGGACGACAGGGAGGACTATGGCTACACCTTC. This gives the protein CSADDREDYGYTF.

This clonotype was seen repeatedly, ten times or more. This rearrangement joins TRBV5-1 to TRBJ1-3; D is unclear. This CDR3 spans 15 amino acids. The V gene's germline CDR1 is SGHRS and CDR2 YFSETQ. The ends were cut back, 1 base at V and 1 base at J, with 9 bases in the middle. The CDR3 protein is CASSLPQKSGNTIYF. The CDR3, as DNA: TGCGCCAGCAGCTTGCCACAGAAATCTGGAAACACCATATATTTT.

This clonotype was seen repeatedly, ten times or more. The gene calls are TRBV9 and TRBJ2-3, with D possibly matching TRBD1 (6 bases). The CDR3 length is 15 residues. Trimming cost V 2 bases and J 4 bases, with 14 bases left between them. Germline CDR1 and CDR2: SGDLS and YYNGEE. CDR3 in amino acids: CASSVGASQADTQYF. The CDR3 DNA reads as TGTGCCAGCAGCGTGGGGGCTTCTCAGGCAGATACGCAGTATTTT.

This clonotype has only a few counts. V is TRBV18 and J is TRBJ2-1, with 13 bases identical to TRBD2. V was clipped by 4 bases and J by 5 bases; unmatched bases: 2. Germline V gene data show CDR1 as KGHSH and CDR2 as LQKENI. The CDR3 runs to 15 residues. The CDR3: CASSRGTSGDNEQFF. The CDR3 DNA reads as TGTGCCAGCTCACGTGGGACTAGCGGGGACAATGAGCAGTTCTTC.

This clonotype was counted at least ten times. The CDR3 region is CSARDTSGGSITAEQYV. For the CDR3, the DNA is TGCAGTGCTAGAGATACTAGCGGGGGGTCCATTACGGCCGAGCAGTACGTC. V is TRBV20-1 and J is TRBJ2-7; 12 positions match TRBD2. Unmatched junction bases numbered 12, after V lost 0 bases and J lost 6 bases. CDR3 size: 17 residues. CDR1 is DFQATT, CDR2 SNEGSKA, per germline (reference sequence).

Ten or more counts support this clonotype. The V gene is TRBV4-1, the J gene TRBJ2-7; perhaps D is TRBD1 or TRBD2 (5 bases each). The CDR3 contains 15 residues. The germline V gene has CDR1 MGHRA and CDR2 YSYEKL. Trimming cost V 3 bases and J 7 bases, with 19 bases left between them. In DNA form, the CDR3 reads TGCGCCAGCAGCCAGAGGCCGGGACGGAGAGAGGAGCAGTACTTC. This encodes CASSQRPGRREEQYF.

This clonotype appeared a few times. V and J are TRBV7-2 and TRBJ1-2, with unresolved D. CDR1 SGHTA and CDR2 FQGNSA come from the germline V gene. The CDR3 has 15 residues. Trimming took 5 bases from V and 6 from J, leaving 19 bases between them. CDR3 protein: CASSHSPSGYDGYTF. The CDR3 DNA reads TGTGCCAGCAGCCACTCCCCCTCCGGGTATGATGGCTACACCTTC.

This clonotype has at least ten counts. This chain connects TRBV11-2 to TRBJ2-1; 12 nucleotides match TRBD2. Germline loops: CDR1 SGHAT, CDR2 FQNNGV. This CDR3 has 17 amino acids. Germline trimming cut 1 base from V and 8 bases from J; bases unmatched to any gene: 9. The CDR3 is CASSLGSSGGAWDEQFF. CDR3 nucleotide sequence: TGTGCCAGCAGCTTAGGGTCTAGCGGGGGGGCTTGGGATGAGCAGTTCTTC.